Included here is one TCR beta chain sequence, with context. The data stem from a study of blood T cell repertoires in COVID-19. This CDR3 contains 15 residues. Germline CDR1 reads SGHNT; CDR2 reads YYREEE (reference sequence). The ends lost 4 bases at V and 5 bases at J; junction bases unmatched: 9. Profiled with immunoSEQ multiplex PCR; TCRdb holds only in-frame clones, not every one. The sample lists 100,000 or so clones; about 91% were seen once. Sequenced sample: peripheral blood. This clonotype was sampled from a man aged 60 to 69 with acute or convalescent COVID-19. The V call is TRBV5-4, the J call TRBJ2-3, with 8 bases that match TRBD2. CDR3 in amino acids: CASSPGGPKGDTQYF. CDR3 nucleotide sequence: TGTGCCAGCAGCCCGGGGGGGCCCAAGGGAGATACGCAGTATTTT.